Following are 9 T cell receptor beta chains from one sample sequenced in a study of T cells in Graves' hyperthyroidism and ophthalmopathy. Amplified TCR beta CDR3 regions came from RNA transcripts. The TCR CDR3 first-round RT-PCR relied on the HTBI primer set. MiXCR, applied by TCRdb to the multiplex PCR reads, yields one record per CDR3 protein. The sample has fewer than 750,000 distinct CDR3 sequences; roughly 15% are singletons. The sample consisted of blood. The origin of the receptors is a woman aged 45-60 years with Graves' ophthalmopathy.

This clonotype occurred a few times. The V gene is TRBV9, the J gene TRBJ1-1; D is perhaps TRBD1 (5 bases). The CDR3 totals 18 residues. Germline loops: CDR1 SGDLS, CDR2 YYNGEE. The V end was cut by 2 bases, the J end by 1 base, with 21 bases between. In DNA form, the CDR3 reads TGTGCCAGCAGCGTTTCTTGGGGCACAGAGCTAAGGAACACTGAAGCTTTCTTT. It codes for CASSVSWGTELRNTEAFF.

This clonotype was seen more than once but under ten times. At one of its ends the junction is not consistent with the germline gene, which may arise from a read error. The chain is built from TRBV14 and TRBJ2-1; D gene ambiguous. This CDR3 spans 14 amino acids. The germline V gene encodes CDR1 SGHDN and CDR2 FVKESK. The DNA of the CDR3 is TGTGCCAGCAGCCAAGAACTATCCTACAATGAGCAGCTCTTC. It codes for CASSQELSYNEQLF.

This clonotype was picked up many times. The chain recombines TRBV5-1 with TRBJ2-1; 8 positions agree with TRBD1. V lost 5 bases, J lost 4 bases, and 8 bases stayed unmatched. The length of the CDR3 is 15 residues. CDR1 is SGHRS and CDR2 is YFSETQ in the germline V gene. The CDR3: CASRKPGQAYNEQFF. The CDR3 coding sequence is TGCGCCAGCAGGAAGCCGGGACAGGCTTACAATGAGCAGTTCTTC.

This clonotype was seen at least ten times. The V gene is TRBV10-3, the J gene TRBJ2-1, with D uncertain. The CDR3 totals 12 residues. CDR1 and CDR2 from the germline V gene are ENHRY and SYGVKD. With 8 bases removed from V and 6 bases from J, the gap between germline ends came to 11 bases. The CDR3 reads CAISGPRNEQFF. DNA for the CDR3: TGTGCCATCTCCGGGCCTCGCAATGAGCAGTTCTTC.

The sample holds many counts of this clonotype. This chain connects TRBV5-1 to TRBJ1-2; D ambiguous. Germline V lookup: CDR1 SGHRS, CDR2 YFSETQ. The V and J ends lost 1 base and 8 bases respectively, with 12 bases between them. The CDR3 has 13 residues. The CDR3 region is CASSLRAEGGYTF. In DNA form, the CDR3 reads TGCGCCAGCAGCTTGAGGGCAGAAGGGGGCTACACCTTC.

The chain uses TRBV5-6 and TRBJ2-1; 10 positions match TRBD2. The CDR3 is 16 residues long. Germline lookup yields CDR1 SGHDT and CDR2 YYEEEE. With 0 bases clipped from V and 6 bases from J, the junction kept 6 bases outside the gene matches. CDR3 protein: CASSLGSGRALNEQFF. CDR3 bases: TGTGCCAGCAGCTTGGGGAGCGGGAGGGCCCTCAATGAGCAGTTCTTC.

This clonotype was observed at least ten times. This chain joins TRBV7-8 and TRBJ2-1, with a possible D match to TRBD1 (6 bases). V was pared by 2 bases and J by 6 bases, with 11 bases between. Germline CDR1 SGHVS, CDR2 FQNEAQ. The CDR3 contains 14 residues. The CDR3 loop is CASSLQGKSNEQFF. The CDR3 coding sequence is TGTGCCAGCAGCTTACAGGGGAAGTCCAATGAGCAGTTCTTC.

With respect to this clonotype: Here the CDR3 omits its conserved ending phenylalanine or tryptophan, so a read error is the likely source. The genes are TRBV28 and TRBJ1-5; D gene ambiguous. Trimming removed 3 bases from V and 0 bases from J, with 6 bases in between. This CDR3 is built from 14 residues. Germline CDR1 and CDR2: MDHEN and SYDVKM. The CDR3 nucleotides read TGTGCCAGCAGTTTGGCGGGTAGCAATCAGCCCCAGCATCTT. Its protein product is CASSLAGSNQPQHL.

This clonotype appeared a few times. J is TRBJ1-1 and V is TRBV19; TRBD1 matches 7 bases. The V and J ends lost 6 bases and 0 bases, in that order; junction bases with no gene match: 4. Germline lookup yields CDR1 LNHDA and CDR2 SQIVND (reference sequence). The CDR3 contains 14 residues. The CDR3 protein is CASRPDRLNTEAFF. The CDR3 DNA reads as TGTGCCAGTAGACCGGACAGGTTGAACACTGAAGCTTTCTTT.